These 4 T cell receptor beta chains were all obtained from the same sample, sequenced in a study of blood T cell repertoires in COVID-19. Profiled with immunoSEQ multiplex PCR; TCRdb holds only in-frame clones, not every one. The sample has about 440,000 clones, about 90% seen once. The material sequenced was PBMCs or T cells enriched from blood (not recorded which). The receptors were sampled from a man younger than 35 who had recovered from COVID-19.

The V and J genes are TRBV30 and TRBJ1-2, with D perhaps matching TRBD1 (6 bases). The length of the CDR3 is 13 residues. Germline V lookup: CDR1 GTSNPN, CDR2 SVGIG (reference sequence). The ends were cut back, 3 bases at V and 8 bases at J, with 16 bases in the middle. The CDR3 nucleotides are TGTGCCTGGAGCGCCCGGGGGGCTCGGGGCTACACCTTC. Its protein product is CAWSARGARGYTF.

The chain uses TRBV4-1 and TRBJ1-5, with D perhaps TRBD1 (6 bases). Germline V gene lookup returns CDR1 MGHRA and CDR2 YSYEKL. V lost 0 bases, J lost 4 bases, and 7 bases lay in between. The CDR3 is made up of 14 amino acids. For the CDR3, the DNA is TGCGCCAGCAGCCAAGAAGGGGGAAATCAGCCCCAGCATTTT. Amino acids: CASSQEGGNQPQHF.

This chain joins TRBV18 and TRBJ2-5; tentative D call: TRBD2 (5 bases). Trimming shortened V by 0 bases and J by 5 bases, and 13 bases separated the two germline ends. In germline, CDR1 is KGHSH, CDR2 LQKENI. The CDR3 extends over 15 amino acids. CDR3 amino acids: CASSPPWPEEETQYF. The CDR3 DNA reads TGTGCCAGCTCACCACCGTGGCCGGAGGAGGAGACCCAGTACTTC.

The CDR3 DNA sequence: TGTGCCAGCAGTTTATCTTCCGCGGGAGGACCGGCCGTGTGGGAAAAACTGTTTTTT. Protein: CASSLSSAGGPAVWEKLFF. The rearrangement joins TRBV27 to TRBJ1-4; D gene ambiguous. Trimming removed 0 bases at V and 8 bases at J, with 25 bases between. This CDR3 comprises 19 residues. Germline V lookup: CDR1 MNHEY, CDR2 SMNVEV (reference sequence). Full variable domain (rest looked up from reference TRBV27 and TRBJ1-4): EAQVTQNPRYLITVTGKKLTVTCSQNMNHEYMSWYRQDPGLGLRQIYYSMNVEVTDKGDVPEGYKVSRKEKRNFPLILESPSPNQTSLYFCASSLSSAGGPAVWEKLFFGSGTQLSVL.